These 26 T cell receptor beta chains share one sample of origin, sequenced in a study of shared clonotypes between healthy human individuals. Positively selected for CCR7, the CD45RO-negative cells used as naive CD8 cells excluded terminally differentiated effector memory CD45RA+ cells. The table came from immunoSEQ multiplex PCR; TCRdb's copy has only in-frame clones and leaves some out. The repertoire holds roughly 2 million clones, with just under 95% as singletons. Sequenced input: naive CD8+ T cells sorted from blood. Receptors originate from a man between 18 and 35 years old in good health.

The chain joins TRBV2 to TRBJ2-3; 11 bases are shared with TRBD2. Germline CDR1 is SNHLY and CDR2 is FYNNEI. CDR3 length: 14 residues. After removal of 9 bases from V and 0 bases from J, the junction contained 2 bases not matched to a gene. This CDR3 is CASGLAGSTDTQYF. The CDR3, as DNA: TGTGCCAGTGGACTAGCGGGTAGCACAGATACGCAGTATTTT.

J is TRBJ2-7 and V is TRBV5-4, with a tentative D call TRBD2 (5 bases). CDR1 is SGHNT, CDR2 YYREEE, per germline (reference sequence). The CDR3 spans 13 residues. The V end was cut by 2 bases, the J end by 6 bases, with 12 bases between. As DNA, the CDR3 is TGTGCCAGCAGCTTAACTAGTAATGGCGAGCAGTACTTC. This sequence encodes CASSLTSNGEQYF.

The CDR3 loop is CAISEMNTGELFF. The CDR3 bases are TGTGCCATCAGTGAGATGAACACCGGGGAGCTGTTTTTT. The V gene is TRBV10-3, the J gene TRBJ2-2; D call uncertain. V dropped 2 bases and J dropped 1 base, with 2 bases sitting between them. Germline CDR1 and CDR2: ENHRY and SYGVKD. CDR3 size: 13 residues.

The chain combines TRBV7-9 with TRBJ2-1; D remains unclear. Germline assignment: CDR1 SEHNR and CDR2 FQNEAQ (reference sequence). Between the trimmed V and J ends, which lost 10 bases and 7 bases, there was a span of 17 bases. This CDR3 comprises 13 residues. The CDR3 protein is CAIVAASVNEQFF. The CDR3 DNA sequence: TGTGCCATCGTGGCTGCCTCGGTGAATGAGCAGTTCTTC.

The V and J genes are TRBV7-9 and TRBJ1-2; 10 nucleotides line up with TRBD1. CDR1 is SEHNR and CDR2 is FQNEAQ in the germline V gene (reference sequence). The J segment lost 5 bases and the V segment lost 2 bases, leaving 2 bases of the junction unmatched. This CDR3 is built from 14 residues. The CDR3 spells CASSLWDRGYGYTF. In DNA, the CDR3 is TGTGCCAGCAGCTTATGGGACAGGGGTTATGGCTACACCTTC.

The chain has TRBV7-6 and TRBJ2-3; D is ambiguous. CDR3 length equals 14 residues. CDR1 is SGHVS, CDR2 FNYEAQ, per germline. V shed 5 bases and J shed 0 bases, with 9 bases lying between them. CDR3 bases: TGTGCCAGCAGCCTAGAGGTTAGCACAGATACGCAGTATTTT. Translated: CASSLEVSTDTQYF.

The chain has TRBV5-8 and TRBJ1-2; D might be TRBD1 (6 bases). Germline V gene data show CDR1 as SGHTS and CDR2 as YDEGEE. Trimming left V 2 bases short and J 7 bases short, with 21 bases between. This CDR3 has 16 residues. CDR3 coding DNA: TGTGCCAGCAGCTTATGGGGGGCGCGTACGATGTTTGGCTACACCTTC. It encodes CASSLWGARTMFGYTF.

This clone was found once. Other DNA sequences in this specimen translate into the identical CDR3. V and J are TRBV6-5 and TRBJ2-5; 11 bases align to TRBD2. The CDR3 sequence is 15 residues long. Germline values: CDR1 MNHEY, CDR2 SVGAGI. V gave up 5 bases and J gave up 1 base; unmatched junction bases: 3. The CDR3 sequence is CASSLAGGSQETQYF. CDR3 sequence (DNA): TGTGCCAGCAGTCTAGCGGGGGGCAGCCAAGAGACCCAGTACTTC.

The V call is TRBV9, the J call TRBJ2-3, with 10 bases matching TRBD2. Trimming cost V 4 bases and J 6 bases; bases outside gene matches: 11. Germline V gives CDR1 SGDLS, CDR2 YYNGEE. This CDR3 has 16 residues. CDR3: CASSPAQRGGGDTQYF. The CDR3 region has the DNA TGTGCCAGCAGCCCTGCCCAGCGGGGGGGCGGGGATACGCAGTATTTT.

The chain uses TRBV10-1 and TRBJ2-7; 8 bases align to TRBD1. The CDR3 consists of 14 residues. Germline V lookup: CDR1 WNHNN, CDR2 SYGVQD (reference sequence). V shed 3 bases and J 3 bases; nucleotides not matched to a gene: 4. The CDR3: CASSEGGQGYEQYF. The CDR3 bases are TGCGCCAGCAGTGAAGGCGGACAGGGCTACGAGCAGTACTTC.

With regard to this clone: Distinct nucleotide sequences in the sample also encode this CDR3. This chain links TRBV27 with TRBJ2-7, with a tentative D call TRBD1 (7 bases). The CDR3 consists of 14 residues. Looked up from germline, CDR1 is MNHEY and CDR2 is SMNVEV (reference sequence). Trimming stripped 2 bases from V and 4 bases from J, with 12 bases between. The CDR3 loop is CASSLAGTAYEQYF. DNA for the CDR3: TGTGCCAGCAGTTTAGCGGGGACAGCGTACGAGCAGTACTTC.

This clone was observed once. The genes are TRBV13 and TRBJ2-7; D might be TRBD1 (5 bases). V was shortened by 4 bases and J by 0 bases, with 22 bases between the two germline ends. CDR1 and CDR2 from the germline V gene are PRHDT and FYEKMQ (reference sequence). The CDR3 length is 18 residues. The CDR3 sequence: CASSWKGAGGVYSYEQYF. The CDR3 DNA sequence: TGTGCCAGCAGCTGGAAAGGGGCAGGCGGCGTCTACTCCTACGAGCAGTACTTC.

V gene TRBV7-9 combines with J gene TRBJ2-2, with 12 positions matching TRBD2. This CDR3 is 16 amino acids long. The ends lost 4 bases at V and 3 bases at J; junction bases unmatched: 3. Germline CDR1 is SEHNR and CDR2 is FQNEAQ (reference sequence). The CDR3 is CASSSSGGADTGELFF. The CDR3 DNA follows: TGTGCCAGCAGCTCTAGCGGGGGGGCGGACACCGGGGAGCTGTTTTTT.

The chain uses TRBV7-9 and TRBJ2-1, with TRBD2 as a possible D gene (5 bases). The CDR3 spans 15 residues. The germline gives CDR1 SEHNR, CDR2 FQNEAQ (reference sequence). V lost 5 bases and J lost 5, with 16 bases in between. The CDR3 DNA reads as TGTGCCAGCAGCGTGGTCACTGGGAGTAACAATGAGCAGTTCTTC. It encodes CASSVVTGSNNEQFF.

The CDR3 region is CASSLVGGKWVGANVLTF. Written as DNA, the CDR3 is TGTGCCAGCAGCTTAGTTGGAGGGAAGTGGGTTGGGGCCAACGTCCTGACTTTC. This chain links TRBV11-2 with TRBJ2-6; D possibly corresponds to TRBD2 (6 bases). CDR1 SGHAT and CDR2 FQNNGV come from the germline V gene. This CDR3 has 18 residues. The V end lost 1 base, the J end lost 3 bases, and 16 bases lay between the germline ends.

V and J are TRBV7-9 and TRBJ2-3, with a tentative D call TRBD2 (6 bases). CDR3 length: 17 residues. The germline V gene encodes CDR1 SEHNR and CDR2 FQNEAQ (reference sequence). Trimming took off 0 bases at V and 4 bases at J, with 17 bases between the two ends. The CDR3 spells CASSLAHGGEDSDTQYF. In DNA, the CDR3 is TGTGCCAGCAGCTTAGCGCACGGAGGGGAGGACTCAGATACGCAGTATTTT.

The chain links TRBV7-9 to TRBJ1-4; no firm D call. The CDR3 spans 12 residues. V shed 2 bases and J shed 14 bases, with 12 bases lying between them. The germline CDR1 and CDR2 sequences are SEHNR and FQNEAQ (reference sequence). The CDR3 region is CASSLRGETLFF. The CDR3 DNA reads as TGTGCCAGCAGCTTAAGAGGCGAAACGCTGTTTTTT.

The chain couples TRBV5-1 to TRBJ2-1; the D gene is possibly TRBD2 (5 bases). Germline V CDR1 and CDR2: SGHRS, YFSETQ. CDR3 length: 12 residues. V was pared by 2 bases and J by 15 bases, with 15 bases between. The DNA of the CDR3 is TGCGCCAGCAGCTTAGGAGGAGATAAAGGGTTCTTC. It translates to CASSLGGDKGFF.

Here the CDR3 DNA reads TGTGCCAGCAGCCAACCAGGGTCCGGGGAGCTGTTTTTT. This gives the protein CASSQPGSGELFF. The chain carries TRBV14 and TRBJ2-2, with a tentative D call TRBD1 (5 bases). CDR1 is SGHDN and CDR2 is FVKESK in the germline V gene. The CDR3 is 13 residues long. The germline V and J ends were trimmed by 2 bases and 6 bases, with 7 bases remaining between them.

The genes are TRBV6-5 and TRBJ2-2; 14 bases are shared with TRBD2. The germline V gene encodes CDR1 MNHEY and CDR2 SVGAGI. The CDR3 loop spans 14 amino acids. Losses at the gene ends were 7 bases for V and 7 bases for J; bases not matched to a gene: 2. CDR3 in amino acids: CASTGTSGSGELFF. CDR3 DNA sequence: TGTGCCAGCACGGGGACTAGCGGGAGCGGGGAGCTGTTTTTT.

As to this clone: The same CDR3 is also encoded by other DNA sequences in this sample. The genes are TRBV27 and TRBJ2-7; D ambiguous. The CDR3 is 13 amino acids. V lost 3 bases and J 1 base, leaving 7 bases between the germline ends. From germline, CDR1 is MNHEY and CDR2 SMNVEV (reference sequence). The CDR3 coding sequence is TGTGCCAGCAGTTTGGGCAGATCCTACGAGCAGTACTTC. Amino acid sequence: CASSLGRSYEQYF.

The chain links TRBV10-3 to TRBJ2-3; D uncertain. Germline-derived CDR1 and CDR2 are ENHRY and SYGVKD. This CDR3 contains 13 residues. Between the trimmed V and J ends, which lost 6 bases and 1 base, there was a span of 8 bases. The CDR3 loop is CAIRDDRTDTQYF. DNA for the CDR3: TGTGCCATCAGAGATGATCGCACAGATACGCAGTATTTT.

This CDR3 reads CASRPLGQGFLYEQYF. CDR3 coding DNA: TGTGCCAGCAGGCCCTTGGGACAGGGTTTCTTATACGAGCAGTACTTC. The rearrangement uses TRBV6-6 and TRBJ2-7, with TRBD1 matching over 9 bases. CDR1 is MNHNY and CDR2 is SVGAGI in the germline V gene (reference sequence). After removal of 6 bases from V and 4 bases from J, the junction contained 13 bases not matched to a gene. The CDR3 is 16 amino acids.

This sequence joins TRBV21-1 and TRBJ2-2; the table's D call of TRBD2 was not tested on the DNA. TRBV21-1 is described as a pseudogene. The CDR3 contains 9 residues. The CDR3 bases are TGTGCCAGCCTTGGGGAGCTGTTTTTT. Encoded protein: CASLGELFF.

This sequence joins TRBV19 and TRBJ2-1; a weak D match, TRBD1 (6 bases). This CDR3 has 15 amino acids. Trimming stripped 1 base from V and 4 bases from J, with 11 bases between. The germline gives CDR1 LNHDA, CDR2 SQIVND (reference sequence). The CDR3 DNA reads TGTGCCAGTAGTATAGGTTGGACAGTGTACAATGAGCAGTTCTTC. Translation gives CASSIGWTVYNEQFF.

The chain joins TRBV4-3 to TRBJ2-5; 8 bases map to TRBD1. CDR3 length equals 15 residues. V lost 5 bases to trimming and J lost 2 bases; unmatched junction nucleotides: 7. The V gene's germline CDR1 is LGHNA and CDR2 YSLEER. CDR3 nucleotides: TGCGCCAGCAGCTCCGGACAGGGAGGACAAGAGACCCAGTACTTC. Protein: CASSSGQGGQETQYF.